A selection of T cell receptor beta chains follows, all from one sample in a study of cytomegalovirus exposure and HLA in healthy donors. Generated by immunoSEQ multiplex PCR, the TCRdb table keeps only in-frame clones and is missing some. The specimen's table records roughly 100,000 clones. The sample taken for sequencing was PBMCs. Every receptor here comes from a man in his forties in good health and CMV-seronegative. CDR3s include the opening cysteine and the closing phenylalanine or tryptophan. The order of the fields is D gene, J gene, V gene, CDR3 DNA, CDR3 protein. The D gene is left open where the match is weak.

D gene: NA
J gene: TRBJ1-1
V gene: TRBV13
CDR3 DNA: TGTGCCAGCAGCTTATCCCTCGGACAGACGAACACTGAAGCTTTCTTT
CDR3 protein: CASSLSLGQTNTEAFF

D gene: NA
J gene: TRBJ2-7
V gene: TRBV18
CDR3 DNA: TGTGCCAGCTCACCAGCAACTAGCCAGTTCTACGAGCAGTACTTC
CDR3 protein: CASSPATSQFYEQYF

D gene: TRBD2
J gene: TRBJ2-1
V gene: TRBV10-3
CDR3 DNA: TGTGCCATCAGTGACCTGACTAGCAACAATGAGCAGTTCTTC
CDR3 protein: CAISDLTSNNEQFF

D gene: NA
J gene: TRBJ2-2
V gene: TRBV7-8
CDR3 DNA: TGTGCCAGCAGCTTAGAGGGTCGAGGACAGCGCACCGGGGAGCTGTTTTTT
CDR3 protein: CASSLEGRGQRTGELFF

D gene: NA
J gene: TRBJ2-1
V gene: TRBV29-1
CDR3 DNA: TGCAGCGCGGACAGCCTCTACAATGAGCAGTTCTTC
CDR3 protein: CSADSLYNEQFF

D gene: TRBD1
J gene: TRBJ1-5
V gene: TRBV7-2
CDR3 DNA: TGTGCCAGCAGCTTAGGAATTAGGGGACAGGCCCCTAGCAATCAGCCCCAGCATTTT
CDR3 protein: CASSLGIRGQAPSNQPQHF

D gene: NA
J gene: TRBJ2-1
V gene: TRBV4-3
CDR3 DNA: TGCGCCAGCAGCCAAGATGGCAGGGTCTACAATGAGCAGTTCTTC
CDR3 protein: CASSQDGRVYNEQFF

D gene: TRBD1
J gene: TRBJ2-3
V gene: TRBV7-8
CDR3 DNA: TGTGCCAGCAGCCTTGGGACAGAGTACACAGATACGCAGTATTTT
CDR3 protein: CASSLGTEYTDTQYF

D gene: NA
J gene: TRBJ2-7
V gene: TRBV28
CDR3 DNA: TGTGCCAGCAGTCGACAGGCGCGTTACGAGCAGTACTTC
CDR3 protein: CASSRQARYEQYF

D gene: TRBD1
J gene: TRBJ2-5
V gene: TRBV29-1
CDR3 DNA: TGCAGCGTTAGGACAGGACAAGAGACCCAGTACTTC
CDR3 protein: CSVRTGQETQYF

D gene: TRBD1
J gene: TRBJ2-1
V gene: TRBV5-1
CDR3 DNA: TGCGCCAGCAGCCTTCACCCGGGACAGGAGCAGTTCTTC
CDR3 protein: CASSLHPGQEQFF

D gene: TRBD2
J gene: TRBJ2-1
V gene: TRBV19
CDR3 DNA: TGTGCCAGTAGTAAGAGACTAGCGGGAATGCCCTACAATGAGCAGTTCTTC
CDR3 protein: CASSKRLAGMPYNEQFF

D gene: NA
J gene: TRBJ2-7
V gene: TRBV5-1
CDR3 DNA: TGCGCCAGCAGCTTGGCCGGGGACTCCTACGAGCAGTACTTC
CDR3 protein: CASSLAGDSYEQYF

D gene: NA
J gene: TRBJ1-5
V gene: TRBV7-2
CDR3 DNA: TGTGCCAGCAGCTTAGAAGGCGCGGGCAATCAGCCCCAGCATTTT
CDR3 protein: CASSLEGAGNQPQHF

D gene: NA
J gene: TRBJ2-7
V gene: TRBV11-2
CDR3 DNA: TGTGCCAGCAGCTTAGAATTCAGGGGACACTACGAGCAGTACTTC
CDR3 protein: CASSLEFRGHYEQYF

D gene: NA
J gene: TRBJ2-5
V gene: TRBV5-1
CDR3 DNA: TGCGCCAGCAGCCTGGGACTTACTGACCCCGAGACCCAGTACTTC
CDR3 protein: CASSLGLTDPETQYF

D gene: NA
J gene: TRBJ1-4
V gene: TRBV4-3
CDR3 DNA: TGCGCCAGCAGCCAAGATATTGGTGGAGGTCCGGGAGGAGGAAAACTGTTTTTT
CDR3 protein: CASSQDIGGGPGGGKLFF

D gene: TRBD1
J gene: TRBJ2-3
V gene: TRBV19
CDR3 DNA: TGTGCCAGTGGGTTCGGGACAGGGCTCGCAGATACGCAGTATTTT
CDR3 protein: CASGFGTGLADTQYF

D gene: TRBD1
J gene: TRBJ1-6
V gene: TRBV9
CDR3 DNA: TGTGCCAGCAGCGTAGAGGACAGGGCCTCACCCCTCCACTTT
CDR3 protein: CASSVEDRASPLHF

D gene: TRBD1
J gene: TRBJ1-2
V gene: TRBV6-5
CDR3 DNA: TGTGCCAGCAGCCGAGGACAGGGCCCAGGTAATGGCTACACCTTC
CDR3 protein: CASSRGQGPGNGYTF

D gene: TRBD1
J gene: TRBJ2-2
V gene: TRBV14
CDR3 DNA: TGTGCCAGCAGCCAGGAGGGACAGGGAGGCGGGGAGCTGTTTTTT
CDR3 protein: CASSQEGQGGGELFF

D gene: NA
J gene: TRBJ2-4
V gene: TRBV5-1
CDR3 DNA: TGCGCCAGCAGCTTGGTGGTGGCTAGGGAAAAGGGGGACATTCAGTACTTC
CDR3 protein: CASSLVVAREKGDIQYF

D gene: TRBD2
J gene: TRBJ2-7
V gene: TRBV7-8
CDR3 DNA: TGTGCCAGCAGCTTAGTCGGATCTAGCGGGGAGACCTACGAGCAGTACTTC
CDR3 protein: CASSLVGSSGETYEQYF

D gene: NA
J gene: TRBJ2-7
V gene: TRBV7-5
CDR3 DNA: TGTGCCAGAAGCCCGGGACAGGGGGCGGTTGAGCAGTACTTC
CDR3 protein: CARSPGQGAVEQYF

D gene: NA
J gene: TRBJ1-2
V gene: TRBV7-2
CDR3 DNA: TGTGCCAGCAGCCTACGGGACGGACTATATGGCGGCTACACCTTC
CDR3 protein: CASSLRDGLYGGYTF

D gene: TRBD2
J gene: TRBJ2-3
V gene: TRBV27
CDR3 DNA: TGTGCCAGCAGACGGGACTACCTCACAGATACGCAGTATTTT
CDR3 protein: CASRRDYLTDTQYF

D gene: NA
J gene: TRBJ1-1
V gene: TRBV10-3
CDR3 DNA: TGTGCCATCACTCCAACAGTGAACACTGAAGCTTTCTTT
CDR3 protein: CAITPTVNTEAFF